The 27 T cell receptor beta chains below all came from one sample that was sequenced in a study of cytotoxic CD8 clonotypes in ibrutinib-treated CLL. Sequencing was performed with immunoSEQ multiplex PCR; in TCRdb, only in-frame clones are kept and a portion is missing. The sample records around 15,000 clones, 75% to 85% being singletons. Sequencing was performed on PBMCs, taken before ibrutinib treatment. The receptors here all came from a human donor with chronic lymphocytic leukemia.

Remarks on this clone: This CDR3 is also generated by other DNA sequences in the sample. This sequence joins TRBV19 and TRBJ2-6; D is unresolved. Germline CDR1 is LNHDA and CDR2 is SQIVND (reference sequence). CDR3 length: 16 residues. With 7 bases removed from V and 2 bases from J, the gap between germline ends came to 15 bases. The CDR3 DNA is TGTGCCAGTACCCCAGCGTGGGGAACTGGGGCCAACGTCCTGACTTTC. This sequence encodes CASTPAWGTGANVLTF.

A remark on this clone: The germline gene is not matched at one end of the junction; a read error may be the cause. V is TRBV11-3 and J is TRBJ2-1; D may be TRBD2 (5 bases). The CDR3 length is 18 residues. Germline V CDR1 and CDR2: SGHNT, YENEEA. In DNA, the CDR3 is TGTGCCAGCAGCTTAGCTTCGGGCCGGACTTCAACCTACAATGGGCAGTTCTTC. It is translated as CASSLASGRTSTYNGQFF.

The chain uses TRBV7-9 and TRBJ1-2; no definite D call. The ends were cut back, 5 bases at V and 0 bases at J, with 16 bases in the middle. The germline gives CDR1 SEHNR, CDR2 FQNEAQ (reference sequence). This CDR3 has 16 residues. CDR3 residues: CASSPELPLPNYGYTF. CDR3 sequence (DNA): TGTGCCAGCAGCCCTGAGCTCCCTCTGCCTAACTATGGCTACACCTTC.

The chain carries TRBV9 and TRBJ1-1, with a tentative D call TRBD1 (6 bases). The CDR3 loop spans 15 amino acids. V lost 0 bases and J 4 bases, leaving 13 bases between the germline ends. CDR1 and CDR2 (germline): SGDLS, YYNGEE. The CDR3 loop is CASSVDARGGTEAFF. Written as DNA, the CDR3 is TGTGCCAGCAGCGTAGACGCCAGAGGGGGCACTGAAGCTTTCTTT.

V gene TRBV14 combines with J gene TRBJ1-1, with TRBD1 identical over 10 bases. In germline, CDR1 is SGHDN, CDR2 FVKESK. The CDR3 spans 15 residues. The ends lost 0 bases at V and 13 bases at J; junction bases unmatched: 11. As DNA, the CDR3 is TGTGCCAGCAGCCAAGATCTCCGGACAGGGGGTCGGGATTTCTTT. This sequence encodes CASSQDLRTGGRDFF.

The chain carries TRBV19 and TRBJ1-5; D unresolved. The V and J ends lost 4 bases and 3 bases respectively, with 4 bases between them. This CDR3 has 12 residues. CDR1 is LNHDA, CDR2 SQIVND, per germline (reference sequence). DNA for the CDR3: TGTGCCAGTAGTAGATACAATCAGCCCCAGCATTTT. This encodes CASSRYNQPQHF.

The rearrangement uses TRBV28 and TRBJ2-7; D unclear. Trimming shortened V by 3 bases and J by 0 bases, and 3 bases separated the two germline ends. The CDR3 is 12 amino acids. The germline CDR1 and CDR2 sequences are MDHEN and SYDVKM. CDR3 DNA: TGTGCCAGCAGTTTCTACTCCTACGAGCAGTACTTC. Translating gives CASSFYSYEQYF.

The chain carries TRBV6-5 and TRBJ2-1; D is possibly TRBD1 or TRBD2 (5 bases each). The V gene lost 2 bases and the J gene lost 4 bases, with 12 bases spanning the gap. This CDR3 is 15 amino acids long. Germline CDR1 is MNHEY and CDR2 is SVGAGI. The CDR3 spells CASSYGTRPYNEQFF. CDR3 in DNA: TGTGCCAGCAGTTACGGGACCCGACCGTACAATGAGCAGTTCTTC.

V gene TRBV28 combines with J gene TRBJ1-2, with 11 positions matching TRBD1. Germline CDR1 and CDR2: MDHEN and SYDVKM. V was pared by 6 bases and J by 8 bases, with 8 bases of the junction left unmatched. The CDR3 runs 14 residues. CDR3 sequence: CASRIGQGASGYTF. The DNA for the CDR3 is TGTGCCAGCAGAATTGGACAGGGGGCTAGCGGCTACACCTTC.

Here the CDR3 reads CASTLRAGGADNEQFF. CDR3 in DNA: TGTGCCAGTACCTTGAGGGCAGGGGGCGCGGACAATGAGCAGTTCTTC. The rearrangement links TRBV19 to TRBJ2-1; 8 bases map to TRBD1. Trimming took 7 bases from V and 5 from J; bases not matched to a gene: 13. Germline CDR1 reads LNHDA; CDR2 reads SQIVND (reference sequence). The CDR3 spans 16 residues.

This clone was detected only a few times. This chain connects TRBV14 to TRBJ2-7, with D perhaps TRBD1 (6 bases). Germline-derived CDR1 and CDR2 are SGHDN and FVKESK. CDR3 size: 13 residues. The V gene lost 4 bases and the J gene lost 5 bases, with 12 bases spanning the gap. CDR3 nucleotide sequence: TGTGCCAGCAGCCGGCAGGGGTCCCACGAGCAGTACTTC. Residues: CASSRQGSHEQYF.

The chain uses TRBV27 and TRBJ1-5; 8 bases are a match to TRBD1. The CDR3 totals 15 residues. The germline CDR1 and CDR2 sequences are MNHEY and SMNVEV (reference sequence). The ends lost 6 bases at V and 1 base at J; junction bases unmatched: 5. CDR3 in DNA: TGTGCCAGCAGCGGGCAGGGGGCCAGCAATCAGCCCCAGCATTTT. This codes for CASSGQGASNQPQHF.

This clone has more than one count but fewer than ten. CDR3 amino acids: CAWRRTGNTEAFF. The DNA for the CDR3 is TGTGCCTGGAGAAGGACAGGGAACACTGAAGCTTTCTTT. The chain recombines TRBV30 with TRBJ1-1, with TRBD1 identical over 7 bases. Per germline, CDR1 GTSNPN and CDR2 SVGIG (reference sequence). The junction had 2 bases not matched to a gene; V was cut back by 3 bases and J by 1 base. The CDR3 is 13 residues long.

The rearrangement uses TRBV7-6 and TRBJ2-7, with 9 nucleotides matching TRBD2. Looked up from germline, CDR1 is SGHVS and CDR2 is FNYEAQ. J was trimmed by 4 bases and V by 5 bases; bases with no gene match: 9. The CDR3 is 15 amino acids. DNA for the CDR3: TGTGCCAGCAGCCCCGAGGGTAGCGGGAGTTACGAGCAGTACTTC. This translates into CASSPEGSGSYEQYF.

In its sample, this clone was seen a few times. The chain combines TRBV7-8 with TRBJ2-2; TRBD2 might be the D (6 bases). Germline assignment: CDR1 SGHVS and CDR2 FQNEAQ. Trimming removed 11 bases at V and 7 bases at J, with 11 bases between. This CDR3 is 11 amino acids long. The CDR3 here is CASTEGGELFF. In DNA form, the CDR3 reads TGTGCCTCCACGGAGGGCGGGGAGCTGTTTTTT.

V gene TRBV27 combines with J gene TRBJ2-4, with 10 nucleotides matching TRBD1. Looked up from germline, CDR1 is MNHEY and CDR2 is SMNVEV (reference sequence). With V trimmed by 6 bases and J by 7 bases, 3 bases remained unmatched. There are 13 residues in the CDR3. The CDR3 sequence: CASRRTGGNIQYF. CDR3 DNA: TGTGCCAGCAGGCGGACAGGGGGGAACATTCAGTACTTC.

The chain is built from TRBV5-1 and TRBJ2-5, with TRBD2 as a possible D gene (6 bases). Germline CDR1 is SGHRS and CDR2 is YFSETQ. This CDR3 spans 15 amino acids. V was pared by 7 bases and J by 2 bases, with 18 bases between. The CDR3 loop is CASGPGLWVQETQYF. In DNA form, the CDR3 reads TGCGCCAGCGGTCCGGGACTCTGGGTTCAAGAGACCCAGTACTTC.

The CDR3 sequence: CASSPRVGSTQYF. In DNA, the CDR3 is TGTGCCAGCAGCCCTCGGGTTGGCTCAACGCAGTATTTT. The V call is TRBV5-8, the J call TRBJ2-3; no firm D call. The ends were cut back, 4 bases at V and 9 bases at J, with 15 bases in the middle. Germline CDR1 reads SGHTS; CDR2 reads YDEGEE. CDR3 length: 13 residues.

The gene calls are TRBV4-3 and TRBJ1-1, with D uncertain. Trimming took 6 bases from V and 3 from J, leaving 11 bases between them. The germline gives CDR1 LGHNA, CDR2 YSLEER. The CDR3 spans 13 residues. CDR3 sequence (DNA): TGCGCCAGCAGGGACCGGACGGACACTGAAGCTTTCTTT. Translation gives CASRDRTDTEAFF.

CDR3 in amino acids: CSVGGETQYF. The CDR3 region has the DNA TGCAGCGTTGGGGGAGAGACCCAGTACTTC. This rearrangement joins TRBV29-1 to TRBJ2-5; D is ambiguous. V was clipped by 4 bases and J by 4 bases, with 4 bases between them. CDR3 length: 10 amino acids. Germline V lookup: CDR1 SQVTM, CDR2 ANQGSEA.

The chain recombines TRBV28 with TRBJ2-7; TRBD2 might be the D (5 bases). V was trimmed by 7 bases and J by 3 bases, leaving 7 bases between them. The CDR3 contains 11 residues. In germline, CDR1 is MDHEN, CDR2 SYDVKM. The CDR3 spells CASTGNYEQYF. The DNA of the CDR3 is TGTGCCAGCACCGGGAACTACGAGCAGTACTTC.

The J gene is TRBJ2-5, the V gene TRBV5-1; 9 bases align to TRBD1. J lost 5 bases, V lost 3 bases, and 2 bases had no gene match. CDR1 is SGHRS, CDR2 YFSETQ, per germline. The CDR3 covers 13 residues. The CDR3: CASSSGQGETQYF. The CDR3 DNA reads TGCGCCAGCAGCTCCGGACAGGGGGAGACCCAGTACTTC. The full variable domain, completed using reference TRBV5-1 and TRBJ2-5, is KAGVTQTPRYLIKTRGQQVTLSCSPISGHRSVSWYQQTPGQGLQFLFEYFSETQRNKGNFPGRFSGRQFSNSRSEMNVSTLELGDSALYLCASSSGQGETQYFGPGTRLLVL.

The V call is TRBV18, the J call TRBJ2-5; the D gene is possibly TRBD2 (5 bases). Trimming pared 2 bases from V and 3 bases from J, leaving 10 bases between. Germline CDR1 and CDR2: KGHSH and LQKENI. The CDR3 runs 14 residues. The CDR3 sequence: CASSPRRNEETQYF. The CDR3 DNA sequence: TGTGCCAGCTCACCAAGGAGGAACGAAGAGACCCAGTACTTC.

This clone was found a few times. The V and J genes are TRBV4-1 and TRBJ1-4, with TRBD1 as a possible D gene (5 bases). Germline V gene sequence: CDR1 MGHRA, CDR2 YSYEKL. CDR3 size: 13 residues. V was trimmed by 6 bases and J by 6 bases, leaving 11 bases between them. The CDR3 DNA sequence: TGCGCCAGCAGTTCGACCAGGGATGAAAAACTGTTTTTT. It codes for CASSSTRDEKLFF.

The chain joins TRBV6-5 to TRBJ2-2, with D hard to call. V was shortened by 7 bases and J by 4 bases, with 7 bases between the two germline ends. CDR1 and CDR2 (germline): MNHEY, SVGAGI. The CDR3 totals 12 residues. CDR3: CASTQSTGELFF. The CDR3 DNA sequence: TGTGCCAGCACCCAGTCCACCGGGGAGCTGTTTTTT.

The gene calls are TRBV23-1 and TRBJ1-2; 11 nucleotides match TRBD1. TRBV23-1 is known as an ORF, though its function is uncertain. The trim removed 4 bases at V and 3 bases at J, leaving 10 bases unmatched. The CDR3 is made up of 17 amino acids. The DNA of the CDR3 is TGCGCCAGCAGTCTAGGACAGGGGGCGACCTATCACTATGGCTACACCTTC. This sequence encodes CASSLGQGATYHYGYTF.

The rearrangement links TRBV28 to TRBJ2-7; 9 nucleotides align to TRBD2. CDR3 length equals 20 residues. The ends lost 1 base at V and 9 bases at J; junction bases unmatched: 25. Germline CDR1 and CDR2: MDHEN and SYDVKM. For the CDR3, the DNA is TGTGCCAGCAGTTTATCGACATCCCTGTTGGGAAGCGGGAGGTACGTGGGGCAGTACTTC. Its translation is CASSLSTSLLGSGRYVGQYF.